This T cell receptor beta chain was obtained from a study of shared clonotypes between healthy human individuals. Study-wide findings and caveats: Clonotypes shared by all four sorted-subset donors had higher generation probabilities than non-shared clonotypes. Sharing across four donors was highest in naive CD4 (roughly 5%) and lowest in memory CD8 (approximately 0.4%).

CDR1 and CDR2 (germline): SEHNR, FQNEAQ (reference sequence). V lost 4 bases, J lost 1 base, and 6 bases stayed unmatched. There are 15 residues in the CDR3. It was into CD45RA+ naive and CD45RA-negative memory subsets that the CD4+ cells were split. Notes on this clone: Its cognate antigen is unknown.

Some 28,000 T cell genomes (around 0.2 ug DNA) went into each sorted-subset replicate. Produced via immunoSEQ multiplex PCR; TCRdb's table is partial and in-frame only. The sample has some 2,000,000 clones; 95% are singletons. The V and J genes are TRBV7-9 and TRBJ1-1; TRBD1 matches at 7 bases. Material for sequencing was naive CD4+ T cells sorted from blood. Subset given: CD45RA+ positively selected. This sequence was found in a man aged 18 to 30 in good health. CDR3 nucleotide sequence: TGTGCCAGCAGCTACTACAGGGGAGGGAACACTGAAGCTTTCTTT. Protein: CASSYYRGGNTEAFF.